This T cell receptor (beta chain) was profiled in a study of Graves' ophthalmopathy and Graves' hyperthyroidism. Exclusion applied to patients with other autoimmune diseases, uncontrolled infections, pregnancy or lactation. The V and J ends lost 1 base and 3 bases, in that order; junction bases with no gene match: 3. Looked up from germline, CDR1 is MNHEY and CDR2 is SVGAGI. The CDR3 loop spans 15 amino acids. The authors amplified TCR beta CDR3 regions, and they did so from RNA transcripts for repertoire sequencing. First-round RT-PCR with HTBI primers preceded a second-round multiplex PCR. Each CDR3 protein is one row after TCRdb ran MiXCR on the multiplex PCR reads. The sample records about 620,000 distinct CDR3 sequences, approximately 22% being singletons.

The sequenced sample consisted of peripheral blood. J is TRBJ1-5 and V is TRBV6-5; 7 bases are a match to TRBD1. This sequence originates from a woman aged 18 to 35 with stable Graves' hyperthyroidism. Some clones in this sample may be carry-over from other donors' samples. The CDR3 spells CASSYYRGDNQPQHF. The CDR3 nucleotides read TGTGCCAGCAGTTACTACAGGGGCGACAATCAGCCCCAGCATTTT.